Described below is a single TCR beta chain sequence and its context. These data originate in a study of blood T cell repertoires in COVID-19. Study context: Researchers got acute and convalescent COVID-19 samples from the United States, Italy and Spain.

Only in-frame clones appear in the TCRdb table, and some are missing; sequencing was by immunoSEQ multiplex PCR. Among 360,000 or so clones listed, roughly nine tenths were seen once. Trimming pared 2 bases from V and 3 bases from J, leaving 3 bases between. CDR3 length equals 11 residues. The germline CDR1 and CDR2 sequences are SGHRS and YFSETQ. The sequencing input was peripheral blood. This clonotype was sampled from a woman in her fifties or sixties with COVID-19, enrolled during active disease. The rearrangement uses TRBV5-1 and TRBJ2-7; no clear D. CDR3 amino acids: CASSFNYEQYF. Here the CDR3 DNA reads TGCGCCAGCAGCTTCAACTACGAGCAGTACTTC. The full variable domain, its missing parts supplied by reference TRBV5-1 and TRBJ2-7, is KAGVTQTPRYLIKTRGQQVTLSCSPISGHRSVSWYQQTPGQGLQFLFEYFSETQRNKGNFPGRFSGRQFSNSRSEMNVSTLELGDSALYLCASSFNYEQYFGPGTRLTVT.